This record looks at one TCR beta chain sequence and its context. CDR1 is MRHNA and CDR2 is SNTAGT in the germline V gene. The CDR3 consists of 15 residues. V lost 6 bases, J lost 5 bases, and 7 bases stayed unmatched. This entry belongs to a study of cytomegalovirus exposure and HLA in healthy donors. At the level of the study: Most donors, less than 85% of 350 to 450 genotyped, fell in the Caucasian-associated ancestry cluster.

The PCR ran on 60 Vbeta and 13 Jbeta primers. Libraries were prepared by immunoSEQ multiplex PCR; TCRdb keeps only in-frame clonotypes and omits some of them. The data hold about 130,000 clones, with 75% to 85% observed a single time. This TCR was sampled from a man aged 50 to 59 in good health and CMV-seronegative. The chain has TRBV6-4 and TRBJ1-6, with 7 bases identical to TRBD1. Source material: PBMCs. The chain's CDR3 is CASSSPGQNNSPLHF. The CDR3 coding sequence is TGTGCCAGCAGCAGTCCGGGACAGAATAATTCACCCCTCCACTTT.